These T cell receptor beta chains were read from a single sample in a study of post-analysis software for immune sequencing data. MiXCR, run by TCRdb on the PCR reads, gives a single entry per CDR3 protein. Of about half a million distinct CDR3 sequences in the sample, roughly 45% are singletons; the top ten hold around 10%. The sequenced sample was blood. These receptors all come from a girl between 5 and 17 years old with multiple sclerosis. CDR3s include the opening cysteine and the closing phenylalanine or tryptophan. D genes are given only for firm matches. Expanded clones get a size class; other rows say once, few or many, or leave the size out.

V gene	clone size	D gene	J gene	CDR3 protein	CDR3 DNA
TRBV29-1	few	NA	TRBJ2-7	CSVEAPDRSSYEQYF	TGCAGCGTTGAAGCGCCGGACAGATCCTCCTACGAGCAGTACTTC
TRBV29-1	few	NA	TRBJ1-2	CSVARVDGYTF	TGCAGCGTTGCCAGGGTAGATGGCTACACCTTC
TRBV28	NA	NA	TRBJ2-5	CASSGSGTAQETQYF	TGTGCCAGCAGCGGCAGCGGGACAGCCCAAGAGACCCAGTACTTC
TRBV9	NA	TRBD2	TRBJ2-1	CASSQRLAGGNNEQFF	TGTGCCAGCAGCCAACGACTAGCGGGAGGCAACAATGAGCAGTTCTTC
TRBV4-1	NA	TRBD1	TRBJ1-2	CASSQGPARGLDYGYTF	TGCGCCAGCAGCCAAGGACCCGCGAGGGGGCTAGACTATGGCTACACCTTC
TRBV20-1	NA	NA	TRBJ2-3	CSARAAGGRGGADTQYF	TGCAGTGCTAGAGCGGCGGGCGGGAGAGGGGGTGCAGATACGCAGTATTTT
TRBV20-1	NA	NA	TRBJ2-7	CSAGDPNEQYF	TGCAGTGCTGGAGATCCTAACGAGCAGTACTTC
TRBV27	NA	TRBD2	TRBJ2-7	CASSCAAGVGYEQYF	TGTGCCAGCAGTTGCGCGGCGGGAGTTGGGTACGAGCAGTACTTC
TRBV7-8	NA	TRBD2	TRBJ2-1	CASSLGSPGLAGGFDNEQFF	TGTGCCAGCAGCTTAGGTTCTCCGGGACTAGCGGGAGGATTCGACAATGAGCAGTTCTTC
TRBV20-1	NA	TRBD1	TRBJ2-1	CSARDRQGGAYNEQFF	TGCAGTGCTAGAGATCGACAGGGGGGGGCCTACAATGAGCAGTTCTTC
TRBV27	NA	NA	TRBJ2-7	CASTDHSYERYF	TGTGCCAGTACCGACCACTCCTACGAGCGGTACTTC
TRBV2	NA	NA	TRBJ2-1	CASSELGGPTSDNNEQFF	TGTGCCAGCAGTGAATTAGGGGGCCCCACTAGCGACAACAATGAGCAGTTCTTC
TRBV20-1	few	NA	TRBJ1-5	CSASNADQPQHF	TGCAGTGCTAGTAATGCGGATCAGCCCCAGCATTTT
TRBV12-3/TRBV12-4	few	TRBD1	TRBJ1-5	CASSSTLKQGTQPQHF	TGTGCCAGCAGTTCCACACTAAAACAGGGGACTCAGCCCCAGCATTTT
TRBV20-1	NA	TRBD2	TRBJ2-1	CSAPGGAGVYNERFF	TGCAGTGCCCCTGGTGGGGCGGGAGTTTACAATGAGCGGTTCTTC
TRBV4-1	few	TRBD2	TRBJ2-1	CASSHLGLAGGGGNEQFF	TGCGCCAGCAGCCATCTGGGACTAGCGGGAGGCGGCGGCAATGAGCAGTTCTTC
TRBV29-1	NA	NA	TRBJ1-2	CSVVEGTGGYTF	TGCAGCGTTGTTGAGGGGACGGGAGGCTACACCTTC
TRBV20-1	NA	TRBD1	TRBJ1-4	CSAARQGDEKLFF	TGCAGTGCTGCACGACAGGGGGATGAAAAACTGTTTTTT
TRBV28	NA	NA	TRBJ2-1	CASSFLSSGLAIAFNEQFF	TGTGCCAGCAGTTTTCTGTCCTCGGGGCTAGCAATAGCCTTCAATGAGCAGTTCTTC
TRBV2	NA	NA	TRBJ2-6	CASSEEGSAGANVLTF	TGTGCCAGCAGTGAAGAAGGGTCTGCAGGGGCCAACGTCCTGACTTTC
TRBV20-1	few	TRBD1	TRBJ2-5	CSARDLRTGEFRQETQYF	TGCAGTGCTAGAGATCTCAGGACAGGGGAGTTTCGGCAAGAGACCCAGTACTTC
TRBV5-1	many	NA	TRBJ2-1	CASSSDSYNEQFF	TGCGCCAGCAGCTCGGACAGCTACAATGAGCAGTTCTTC
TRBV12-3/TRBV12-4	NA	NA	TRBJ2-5	CASSFGAREKWETQYF	TGTGCCAGCAGTTTCGGGGCCAGGGAGAAGTGGGAGACCCAGTACTTC
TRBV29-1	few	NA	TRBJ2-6	CSVVFESGANVLTF	TGCAGCGTTGTCTTCGAGTCCGGGGCCAACGTCCTGACTTTC
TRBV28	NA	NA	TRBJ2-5	CASSSPSETQYF	TGTGCCAGCAGTTCTCCCTCGGAGACCCAGTACTTC
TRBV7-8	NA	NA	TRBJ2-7	CASSTRDRLAYEQYF	TGTGCCAGCAGCACCCGGGACCGGCTAGCCTACGAGCAGTACTTC
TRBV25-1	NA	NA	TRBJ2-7	CAGSEMGTSTRSYEQYF	TGTGCCGGCAGTGAAATGGGGACATCAACGCGCTCCTACGAGCAGTACTTC
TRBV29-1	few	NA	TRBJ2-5	CSVESYQWTEETQYF	TGCAGCGTTGAAAGCTACCAATGGACCGAGGAGACCCAGTACTTC
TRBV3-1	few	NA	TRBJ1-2	CASSQVGYGYTF	TGTGCCAGCAGCCAAGTGGGTTATGGCTACACCTTC
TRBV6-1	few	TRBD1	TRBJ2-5	CASSESTGGTGETQYF	TGTGCCAGCAGTGAAAGTACAGGGGGGACGGGAGAGACCCAGTACTTC
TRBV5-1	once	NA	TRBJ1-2	CASSGGQFDYGYTF	TGCGCCAGCAGCGGAGGACAGTTCGACTATGGCTACACCTTC
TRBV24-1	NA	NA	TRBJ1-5	CATSDSSNQPQHF	TGTGCCACCAGTGATTCCAGCAATCAGCCCCAGCATTTT
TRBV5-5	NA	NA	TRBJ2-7	CASSSPKGTYEQYF	TGTGCCAGCAGCTCACCAAAAGGCACCTACGAGCAGTACTTC
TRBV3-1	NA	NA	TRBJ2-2	CASSQVLDTGELFF	TGTGCCAGCAGCCAGGTCCTGGACACCGGGGAGCTGTTTTTT
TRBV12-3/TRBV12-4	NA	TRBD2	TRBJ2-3	CASRSGTSGRDTQYF	TGTGCCAGCAGGTCCGGGACTAGCGGGAGAGATACGCAGTATTTT
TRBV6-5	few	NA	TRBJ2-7	CASSKGRGADTYEQYF	TGTGCCAGCAGTAAGGGGAGGGGGGCAGACACCTACGAGCAGTACTTC
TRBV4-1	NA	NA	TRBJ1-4	CASSQDGGNSNGVAEKLFF	TGCGCCAGCAGCCAAGACGGGGGAAACAGCAATGGGGTAGCTGAAAAACTGTTTTTT
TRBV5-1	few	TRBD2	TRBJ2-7	CASSLEPSGSYEQYF	TGCGCCAGCAGCTTGGAACCTAGCGGGAGTTACGAGCAGTACTTC
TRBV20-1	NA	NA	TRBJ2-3	CSASRPPSTDTQYF	TGCAGTGCTAGCAGACCCCCTAGCACAGATACGCAGTATTTT
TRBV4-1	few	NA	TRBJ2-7	CASSQVGKSAPYEQYF	TGCGCCAGCAGCCAAGTCGGCAAAAGTGCCCCCTACGAGCAGTACTTC
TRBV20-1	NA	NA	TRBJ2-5	CSARPWGERDQETQYF	TGCAGTGCTCGACCCTGGGGGGAGAGGGACCAAGAGACCCAGTACTTC
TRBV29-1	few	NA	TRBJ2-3	CSVERDTDTQYF	TGCAGCGTTGAACGGGACACAGATACGCAGTATTTT
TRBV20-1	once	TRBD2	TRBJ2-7	CSASTSSGRCEQYF	TGCAGTGCTAGTACCTCGAGCGGGAGATGCGAGCAGTACTTC
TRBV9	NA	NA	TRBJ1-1	CASSVGGPEAFF	TGTGCCAGCAGCGTCGGAGGGCCCGAAGCTTTCTTT
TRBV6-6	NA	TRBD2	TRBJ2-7	CASGSGLAGDYEQYF	TGTGCCAGCGGATCGGGACTAGCGGGAGATTACGAGCAGTACTTC
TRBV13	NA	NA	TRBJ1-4	CASGEFATNEKLFF	TGTGCCAGTGGTGAATTTGCAACTAATGAAAAACTGTTTTTT
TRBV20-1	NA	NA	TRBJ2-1	CSAIPLRVAEGPLSYNEQFF	TGCAGTGCTATCCCCCTTCGGGTAGCGGAGGGCCCCCTCTCCTACAATGAGCAGTTCTTC
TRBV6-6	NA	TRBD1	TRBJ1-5	CASRDRQGWNQPQHF	TGTGCCAGCAGAGACAGACAGGGTTGGAATCAGCCCCAGCATTTT
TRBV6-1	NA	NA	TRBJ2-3	CASSRARFGTDTQYF	TGTGCCAGCAGTCGGGCGAGGTTTGGCACAGATACGCAGTATTTT
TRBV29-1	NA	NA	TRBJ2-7	CSVESPGREISHEQYF	TGCAGCGTTGAGAGCCCCGGAAGAGAAATATCCCACGAGCAGTACTTC
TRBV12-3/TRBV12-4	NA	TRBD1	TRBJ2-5	CASSSRQGSREQHF	TGTGCCAGCAGTTCCCGACAGGGGTCGCGCGAGCAGCACTTC
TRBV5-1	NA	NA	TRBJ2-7	CASSEGRVVHEQYF	TGCGCCAGCAGCGAAGGACGGGTGGTCCACGAGCAGTACTTC
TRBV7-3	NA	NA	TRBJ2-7	CAGSSYSGYEQYF	TGTGCCGGCAGCTCTTACTCAGGCTACGAGCAGTACTTC
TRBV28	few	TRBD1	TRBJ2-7	CASTSPGQGAGYEQYF	TGTGCCAGCACCTCACCTGGACAGGGGGCGGGTTACGAGCAGTACTTC